A few counts support the clone carrying this T cell receptor beta chain. CDR3 length: 13 residues. V lost 5 bases, J lost 2 bases, and 6 bases lay in between. Germline V CDR1 and CDR2: KGHDR, SFDVKD. The sample is drawn from a study of blood T cell repertoires in COVID-19. Study-wide background: Samples representing acute and convalescent COVID-19 were sourced from the United States, Italy and Spain. Sources were T cells, B-cell-depleted T cells, or PBMCs; the material itself was cDNA or gDNA.

Study processing details: The authors estimated nucleated cell counts from reference gene primer amplification. Data came from immunoSEQ multiplex PCR; TCRdb stores just in-frame clones and leaves some out. From that table come the V and J calls and clone size; the DNA was used to work out D and trimming. This sample has 100,000 to 150,000 clones; roughly 90% occur once, and the top ten carry approximately 8%. The clonotype was recovered from a man aged 50-59 years with acute or convalescent COVID-19. The V call is TRBV24-1, the J call TRBJ2-1; no firm D call. The sample comprised peripheral blood. The CDR3 sequence: CATSVTTYNEQFF. DNA of the CDR3: TGTGCCACCAGTGTCACAACCTACAATGAGCAGTTCTTC.